What follows is one T cell receptor beta chain and its context. Antigen specificity is unknown. This sample includes further DNA sequences coding for the same CDR3. In the source study's methods: Junction-only immunoSEQ sequences carried no quality scores, so filtering differed. Only in-frame clones appear in the TCRdb table, and some are missing; sequencing was by immunoSEQ multiplex PCR. The V and J calls and the clone size are those of that table, but D and trimming were determined from the DNA. The sample holds some 2.1 million clones, roughly 96% seen once. The CDR3 consists of 14 residues. Trimming at V came to 5 bases and at J to 1 base, leaving 2 bases not matched to a gene. CDR1 MNHEY and CDR2 SVGAGI come from the germline V gene. This sample was included in a study of shared clonotypes between healthy human individuals. Study information: Per-donor plates numbered three CD4 naive, three CD4 memory, two CD8 naive and one CD8 memory. Study-wide results and caveats: Compared with clonotypes that all four donors shared, non-shared clonotypes had lower generation probabilities.

The sequencing input was naive CD4+ T cells sorted from blood. Stated subset: CD45RA+ positively selected. The rearrangement joins TRBV6-5 to TRBJ1-2; 9 nucleotides align to TRBD1. The sequence was collected from a young man in good health. This CDR3 is CASSQTGGNYGYTF. The CDR3 DNA sequence: TGTGCCAGCAGTCAGACAGGGGGTAACTATGGCTACACCTTC.